The text below deals with one TCR beta chain. Its antigen remains unidentified. Base quality data are lacking; no much larger clone is found one base away. The entry originates in a study of blood T cell repertoires in COVID-19 (dated by TCRdb to 2018 to 2021). For the wider study: Collaborator samples came from the United States, Italy and Spain and covered acute and convalescent phases of COVID-19. Samples came from the ongoing ImmuneRACE study (first 160 participants) plus 1,254 subjects from 6 global collaborators. The sample metadata nearly always contained a de-identified subject ID, COVID-19 status, age in years and sex. The repertoires were released in a freely available public database intended as a resource for research on the immune response to SARS-CoV-2. The material from the prospective study consisted of cDNA or gDNA derived from T cells, B-cell-depleted T cells, or PBMCs. The dataset comprised deeply sampled blood TCRbeta repertoires from subjects exposed to, actively infected with, or recovered from COVID-19. Where HLA class I and class II types were available, the types were taken from metadata supplied by the sample provider, not from assay-based typing.

The CDR3 has 15 amino acids, counting the end cysteine and phenylalanine. Of all the DNA, just the CDR3 is kept, 45 bases in frame from base 1. From V the trimming removes 6 bases and from J it removes 2 bases, while the gene matches leave 7 bases of the junction unaccounted for. CDR1 is given as MDHEN and CDR2 as SYDVKM, both from the germline V gene. Broader findings and caveats from the paper: Clinical and demographic metadata were provided uncurated, with the amount varying by source and participant.

Each collaborating institution followed its own protocols to collect whole blood in K2EDTA tubes. For TCRbeta analysis, collaborators shipped samples as frozen whole blood, isolated PBMCs, or DNA extracted from either of those sample types. TCRbeta CDR3 regions were amplified from genomic DNA by means of the immunoSEQ Assay, a bias-controlled multiplex PCR. For the original study's pipeline: Within the assay, amplification of reference gene primers was used to estimate how many nucleated cells each sample contained. To quantify the absolute abundance of each unique TCRbeta CDR3 rearrangement, sequence reads were collapsed and filtered. Productive Simpson clonality was computed per sample as the square root of Simpson's diversity index over productive rearrangements. TCRdb stores this immuneACCESS table with in-frame sequences only. Part of the clones is absent; in the studies checked, under half of the shortfall reflects unresolved V genes, and no reason is known for the rest. V, J and clone size were drawn from that table, and D and trimming were deduced from the DNA. The sample contains 300,000 or so clones, roughly 84% of them found a single time. 1% of the sample belongs to the ten largest clones.

The rearrangement joined TRBV28 to TRBJ2-5, with 9 bases matching TRBD2. Sequencing was carried out using peripheral blood. This TCR was sampled from a man aged 50-59 years with active or convalescent COVID-19. The CDR3 in this case is CASSRLAEIQETQYF. At the DNA level, the sequence is TGTGCCAGCAGCCGACTAGCGGAGATACAAGAGACCCAGTACTTC.